Below, one T cell receptor beta chain is given with its context. V was trimmed by 8 bases and J by 1 base, leaving 17 bases between them. Looked up from germline, CDR1 is SNHLY and CDR2 is FYNNEI. The CDR3 is made up of 15 amino acids. The sample originates from a study of early T cells in non-severe SARS-CoV-2 infection. The wider study: The study sequenced bulk RNA from unsorted whole blood, with chains unpaired.

Unique molecular identifiers (one per individual cDNA molecule) were attached. Via MiXCR, TCRdb re-called the 5' RACE reads, giving one row per CDR3 protein. This table holds 90,000 to 120,000 distinct CDR3 sequences, around 10% found once. Input material: whole blood. The clonotype comes from an adult who was a healthcare worker with PCR-confirmed SARS-CoV-2 infection or an uninfected control (not recorded which). The V gene is TRBV2, the J gene TRBJ2-5; perhaps TRBD1 as D (7 bases). The CDR3 region has the DNA TGTGCCAGCGGCAAAGGGGGCGGGGCCCAAGAGACCCAGTACTTC. It codes for CASGKGGGAQETQYF.